What follows describes a single TCR beta chain. Sequence at one end of the junction differs from germline and may be a read error. Additional DNA sequences in this sample encode the identical CDR3. This sample was taken from a study of shared T cell receptors in the human thymus. Profiling relied on immunoSEQ multiplex PCR, and the TCRdb table lists in-frame clones only, not all of them. The table lists hundreds of thousands of clones, 75% to 90% of them singletons, with about 0.011% in the top ten. This same sample was also taken into another study, of human thymus T cells. This second study says: Among thymic and blood repertoires, usage of V and J genes appeared biased.

The source of this sequence is a girl less than two years old with a congenital heart defect. Sequencing was done on a sample of thymocytes.

The CDR3: CSVRQGSYNSPLHF. The CDR3 region has the DNA TGCAGCGTCCGACAGGGCTCCTATAATTCCCCCCTCCACTTT. The chain couples TRBV29-1 to TRBJ1-6; 7 bases match TRBD1. This CDR3 has 14 amino acids. Looked up from germline, CDR1 is SQVTM and CDR2 is ANQGSEA.